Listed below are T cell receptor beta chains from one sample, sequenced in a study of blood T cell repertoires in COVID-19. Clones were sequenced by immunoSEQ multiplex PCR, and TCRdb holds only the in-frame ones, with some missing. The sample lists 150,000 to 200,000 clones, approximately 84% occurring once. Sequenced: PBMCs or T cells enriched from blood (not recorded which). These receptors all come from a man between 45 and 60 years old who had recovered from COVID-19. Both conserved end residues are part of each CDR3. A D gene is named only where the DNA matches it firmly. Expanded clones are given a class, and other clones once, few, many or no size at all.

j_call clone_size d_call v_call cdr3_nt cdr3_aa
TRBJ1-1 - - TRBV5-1 TGCGCCAGCAGCTTGGAGGGGGGGGCCGGGACTGAAGCTTTCTTT CASSLEGGAGTEAFF
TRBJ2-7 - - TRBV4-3 TGCGCCAGCAGCCAAGATCTGGACAACGGGCGGATCGAGCAGTACTTC CASSQDLDNGRIEQYF
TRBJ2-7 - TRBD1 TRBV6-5 TGTGCCAGCAGTCCTTGGACAGGAGCCTACGAGCAGTACTTC CASSPWTGAYEQYF
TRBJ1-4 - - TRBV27 TGTGCCAGCAGTTTATCCTTTGGCAGGGCTGAAAAACTGTTTTTT CASSLSFGRAEKLFF
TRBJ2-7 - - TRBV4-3 TGCGCCAGCAGCCAAGAACGGAGGCAGTACGAGCAGTACTTC CASSQERRQYEQYF
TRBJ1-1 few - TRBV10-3 TGTGCCATCAGACAAAAACAGAACACTGAAGCTTTCTTT CAIRQKQNTEAFF
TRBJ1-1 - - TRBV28 TGTGCCAGCAGACTCTCTGGCATAACAGGTGAAGCTTTCTTT CASRLSGITGEAFF
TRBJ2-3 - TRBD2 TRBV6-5 TGTGCCAGCAGGACTAGCGGGGGGGCAGATACGCAGTATTTT CASRTSGGADTQYF
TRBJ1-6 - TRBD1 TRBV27 TGTGCCAGCAGTTTCCGACAGGGAGCGTATTCACCCCTCCACTTT CASSFRQGAYSPLHF
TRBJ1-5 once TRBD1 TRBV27 TGTGCCAGCAGTTCACGAAGCCCGGGACAGGGGGCGATTAGCAATCAGCCCCAGCATTTT CASSSRSPGQGAISNQPQHF
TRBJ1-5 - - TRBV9 TGTGCCAGCAGCGCCGACATCGACAATCAGCCCCAGCATTTT CASSADIDNQPQHF
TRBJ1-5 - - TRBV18 TGTGCCAGCTCACCGACACGTCAGGGTAGCAATCAGCCCCAGCATTTT CASSPTRQGSNQPQHF
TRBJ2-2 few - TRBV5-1 TGCGCCAGCAGAATACAGGTCGACACCGGGGAGCTGTTTTTT CASRIQVDTGELFF
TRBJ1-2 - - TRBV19 TGTGCCAGTAGTATAGCCCCTCTTACTAACTATGGCTACACCTTC CASSIAPLTNYGYTF
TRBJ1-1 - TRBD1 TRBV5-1 TGCGCCAGCAGCCCGACAGGGGCCGGCACTGAAGCTTTCTTT CASSPTGAGTEAFF
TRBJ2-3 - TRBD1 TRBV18 TGTGCCAGCTCATTAGGACAGGAGAGCACAGATACGCAGTATTTT CASSLGQESTDTQYF
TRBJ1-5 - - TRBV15 TGTGCCACCAGCCTGGCCGAGCATTTT CATSLAEHF
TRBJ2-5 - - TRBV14 TGTGCCAGCAGCCTTCTGGGGCAGCAAGAGACCCAGTACTTC CASSLLGQQETQYF
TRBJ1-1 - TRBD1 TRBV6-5 TGTGCCAGCAGGCCAGGGGGCAGGACTGAAGCTTTCTTT CASRPGGRTEAFF
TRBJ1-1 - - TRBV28 TGTGCCAGCAGTTTATGGCACTTACAGGGAGTGAACACTGAAGCTTTCTTT CASSLWHLQGVNTEAFF
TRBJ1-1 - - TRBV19 TGTGCCAGCGATGAGGGGGAGTTCACTGAAGCTTTCTTT CASDEGEFTEAFF
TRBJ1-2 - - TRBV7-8 TGTGCCAGCAGCTTAGGACGGCTAGCTAACTATGGCTACACCTTC CASSLGRLANYGYTF
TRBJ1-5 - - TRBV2 TGTGCCAGCAGTGTCGGACAGTCCGGGCAGCCCCAGCATTTT CASSVGQSGQPQHF
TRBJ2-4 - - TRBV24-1 TGTGCCACCAGTGATTTGCGGACTCCTCAAAACATTCAGTACTTC CATSDLRTPQNIQYF
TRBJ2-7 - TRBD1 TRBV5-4 TGTGCCAGCAGCTTGGGGGGGACAGGCCCCTACGAGCAGTACTTC CASSLGGTGPYEQYF
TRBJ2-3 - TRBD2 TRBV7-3 TGTGCCAGCAGCTTTACTAGCGGGGGGGCTAATAATACGCAGTATTTT CASSFTSGGANNTQYF
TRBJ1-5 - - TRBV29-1 TGCAGCGTTGAACGGCAGACTAATAGCAATCAGCCCCAGCATTTT CSVERQTNSNQPQHF
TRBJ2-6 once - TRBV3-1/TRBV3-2 TGTGCCAGCAGCCAACAGGGCGAAAAAGCTGGGGCCAACGTCCTGACTTTC CASSQQGEKAGANVLTF
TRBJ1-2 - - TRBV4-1 TGCGCCAGCAGCCCAGAAGAACAGGGACGATATGGCTACACCTTC CASSPEEQGRYGYTF
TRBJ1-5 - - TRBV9 TGTGCCAGCAGCCCTACAGGGTGGAATCAGCCCCAGCATTTT CASSPTGWNQPQHF
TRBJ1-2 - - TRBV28 TGTGCCAGCAGGGCGGCTCCCTATGGCTACACCTTC CASRAAPYGYTF
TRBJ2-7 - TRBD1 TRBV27 TGTGCCAGCAGTTACATTCGGGACAGGGCTAGCGAGCAGTACTTC CASSYIRDRASEQYF
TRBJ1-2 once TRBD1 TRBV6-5 TGTGCCAGCAGTTACCGGGCCGGGGGGACAGGGTATGGCTACACCTTC CASSYRAGGTGYGYTF
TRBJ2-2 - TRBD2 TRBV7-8 TGTGCCAGCAGCTTGGGCGGGAGGAACACCGGGGAGCTGTTTTTT CASSLGGRNTGELFF
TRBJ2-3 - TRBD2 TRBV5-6 TGTGCCAGCAGCTTGGGATTAGCGGGGACCCGCACAGATACGCAGTATTTT CASSLGLAGTRTDTQYF
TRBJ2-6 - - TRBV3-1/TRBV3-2 TGTGCCAGCAGCCAAGGGGGGGACAGCACAGGGGCCAACGTCCTGACTTTC CASSQGGDSTGANVLTF
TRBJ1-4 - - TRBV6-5 TGTGCCAGCAGCCCAAGGGGGACCCGGGAAAAACTGTTTTTT CASSPRGTREKLFF
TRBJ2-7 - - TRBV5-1 TGCGCCAGCAGCTCGGGCTCGACAGGTAGTTCCTACGAGCAGTACTTC CASSSGSTGSSYEQYF
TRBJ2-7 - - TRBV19 TGTGCCAGTAGTATGGACAGAATCGGCGAGCAGTACTTC CASSMDRIGEQYF
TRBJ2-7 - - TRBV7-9 TGTGCCAGCAGCACACAGGAATTCTACGAGCAGTACTTC CASSTQEFYEQYF
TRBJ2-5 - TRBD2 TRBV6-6 TGTGCCAGCGGGAGACTAGCGATAGAGACCCAGTACTTC CASGRLAIETQYF
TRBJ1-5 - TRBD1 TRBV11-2 TGTGCCAGCAGCCCGGGACAGGGTGGGGGACAGCCCCAGCATTTT CASSPGQGGGQPQHF
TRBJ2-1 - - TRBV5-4 TGTGCCAGCAGCTTGTTTGGACAAGTACACAATGAGCAGTTCTTC CASSLFGQVHNEQFF
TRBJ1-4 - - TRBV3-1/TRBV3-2 TGTGCCAGCAGCCTGAGGGGGGGGAATGAAAAACTGTTTTTT CASSLRGGNEKLFF
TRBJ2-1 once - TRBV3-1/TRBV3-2 TGTGCCAGCAGCCAAGATTTAGTGGTGTCGGAGCAGTTCTTC CASSQDLVVSEQFF
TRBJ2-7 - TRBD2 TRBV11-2 TGTGCCAGCAGCTCCGGGACTAGCGGGGCCTACGAGCAGTACTTC CASSSGTSGAYEQYF
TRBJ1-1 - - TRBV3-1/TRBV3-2 TGTGCCAGCAGCCAAGGGGAGAGCACTGAAGCTTTCTTT CASSQGESTEAFF
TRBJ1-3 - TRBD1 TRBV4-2 TGTGCCAGCAGCCAACGTGGGGACAGGGGGCGGTCTGGAAACACCATATATTTT CASSQRGDRGRSGNTIYF
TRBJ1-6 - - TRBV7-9 TGTGCCAGCAGCTTAGGAGTTAGCTCACTGACAGATTCACCCCTCCACTTT CASSLGVSSLTDSPLHF
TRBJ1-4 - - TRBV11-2 TGTGCCAGCAGCTTAGATGGGGGGGCCGGAGAAAAACTGTTTTTT CASSLDGGAGEKLFF
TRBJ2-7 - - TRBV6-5 TGTGCCAGCACCCGGGGGTACGAGCAGTACTTC CASTRGYEQYF
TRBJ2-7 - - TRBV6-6 TGTGCCAGCAGTAACTCCGGGAAGGGGGTTGAGCAGTACTTC CASSNSGKGVEQYF
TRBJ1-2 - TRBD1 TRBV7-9 TGTGCCAGCAGCGGGGACAGGCGCTATGGCTACACCTTC CASSGDRRYGYTF
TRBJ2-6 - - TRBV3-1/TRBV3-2 TGTGCCAGCAGCCATCCGACTTACAGGTTTCTGAGCTCTGGGGCCAACGTCCTGACTTTC CASSHPTYRFLSSGANVLTF